This passage covers 25 T cell receptor beta chains from one sample sequenced in a study of T-cell reconstitution after alpha-beta-depleted transplantation in children. It was with unique molecular identifiers that the TCRbeta library was prepared. One entry per CDR3 protein results from TCRdb running MiXCR on the PCR reads. The table lists 190,000 or so distinct CDR3 sequences, 13% to 15% of them singletons. Sequencing was performed on PBMCs from the stem cell graft donor, taken from the stem cell graft. The receptor set was obtained from a human donor who donated a stem cell graft to a child with acute lymphoblastic leukemia.

This clonotype came up many times. The chain is built from TRBV9 and TRBJ2-1, with D perhaps matching TRBD2 (6 bases). Germline CDR1 SGDLS, CDR2 YYNGEE. Deletions cut 1 base from V and 7 bases from J, with 9 bases between. This CDR3 region has 13 residues. CDR3 loop: CASSVTSPNEQFF. CDR3 bases: TGTGCCAGCAGCGTAACTAGCCCGAATGAGCAGTTCTTC.

In its sample, this clonotype was seen many times. J is TRBJ2-6 and V is TRBV11-2, with a weak D call TRBD1 (6 bases). Germline loops: CDR1 SGHAT, CDR2 FQNNGV. The CDR3 covers 21 residues. V lost 4 bases and J 0 bases, leaving 25 bases between the germline ends. The CDR3 DNA is TGTGCCAGCAGCTCAGGGGTGGACTGGACCAACTACAACTCTGGGGCCAACGTCCTGACTTTC. Translating gives CASSSGVDWTNYNSGANVLTF.

This clonotype occurred many times. V gene TRBV24-1 combines with J gene TRBJ2-1; 7 positions match TRBD2. The CDR3 extends over 18 amino acids. Per the germline V gene, CDR1 is KGHDR and CDR2 is SFDVKD. The ends lost 2 bases at V and 9 bases at J; junction bases unmatched: 18. The CDR3: CATSDWDPAGDSLGEQFF. The CDR3 nucleotides read TGTGCCACCAGTGATTGGGATCCCGCGGGAGATTCGCTGGGTGAGCAGTTCTTC.

This chain links TRBV20-1 with TRBJ2-1, with D perhaps matching TRBD2 (5 bases). V lost 6 bases and J 9 bases, leaving 21 bases between the germline ends. Germline V lookup: CDR1 DFQATT, CDR2 SNEGSKA (reference sequence). The CDR3 sequence is 14 residues long. The chain's CDR3 is CSAQIPGRRAEQFF. CDR3 nucleotide sequence: TGCAGTGCCCAAATTCCCGGACGGCGGGCTGAGCAGTTCTTC.

This clonotype occurred many times. V and J are TRBV7-8 and TRBJ1-3, with D possibly TRBD1 on 5 matching bases. With 11 bases removed from V and 6 bases from J, the gap between germline ends came to 17 bases. Germline lookup yields CDR1 SGHVS and CDR2 FQNEAQ. The CDR3 has 13 amino acids. CDR3 amino acids: CAGSSGSLNTIYF. The CDR3 DNA sequence: TGTGCCGGATCTTCAGGGAGTTTAAACACCATATATTTT.

This chain uses TRBV27 with TRBJ1-1, with 8 nucleotides matching TRBD1. The V and J ends lost 5 bases and 13 bases, in that order; junction bases with no gene match: 6. Looked up from germline, CDR1 is MNHEY and CDR2 is SMNVEV (reference sequence). The CDR3 extends over 11 amino acids. The CDR3 loop reads CASSHGTGFFF. In DNA, the CDR3 is TGTGCCAGCAGTCACGGGACAGGCTTTTTCTTT.

Ten or more counts support this clonotype. The chain joins TRBV12-3 or TRBV12-4 to TRBJ1-1, with D tentatively TRBD1 (6 bases). Trimming cost V 2 bases and J 2 bases, with 9 bases left between them. The length of the CDR3 is 14 residues. CDR3 residues: CASSLMGGNTEAFF. In nucleotides, the CDR3 is TGTGCCAGCAGTTTAATGGGGGGCAACACTGAAGCTTTCTTT.

This clonotype occurred a few times. V is TRBV4-1 and J is TRBJ2-7; D unclear. Trimming shortened V by 0 bases and J by 5 bases, and 8 bases separated the two germline ends. Germline-derived CDR1 and CDR2 are MGHRA and YSYEKL. The CDR3 is made up of 13 amino acids. The CDR3: CASSQEGRDEQYF. The CDR3 DNA sequence: TGCGCCAGCAGCCAAGAGGGAAGGGACGAGCAGTACTTC.

This clonotype was seen repeatedly, ten times or more. CDR3 DNA sequence: TGTGCCAGCGTTGGGTGGGAACCCCACAATGAGCAGTTCTTC. This sequence encodes CASVGWEPHNEQFF. The chain joins TRBV3-1 to TRBJ2-1; D not resolved. CDR3 length: 14 amino acids. Germline CDR1 LGHDT, CDR2 YNNKEL (reference sequence). V lost 8 bases and J 5 bases, leaving 16 bases between the germline ends.

Many counts were recorded for this clonotype. The gene calls are TRBV20-1 and TRBJ2-1, with 10 bases that match TRBD1. This CDR3 is 13 amino acids long. The J segment lost 7 bases and the V segment lost 5 bases, leaving 5 bases of the junction unmatched. Germline values: CDR1 DFQATT, CDR2 SNEGSKA (reference sequence). This chain's CDR3 is CSARDRGGNEQFF. The CDR3 coding sequence is TGCAGTGCTCGGGACAGGGGTGGGAATGAGCAGTTCTTC.

In this sample, this clonotype turned up many times. The chain combines TRBV20-1 with TRBJ2-3; D gene uncertain. Germline V lookup: CDR1 DFQATT, CDR2 SNEGSKA (reference sequence). Between the trimmed V and J ends, which lost 0 bases and 0 bases, there was a span of 4 bases. This CDR3 has 13 amino acids. CDR3 in amino acids: CSARDPSTDTQYF. The CDR3 nucleotides are TGCAGTGCTAGAGATCCTAGCACAGATACGCAGTATTTT.

This clonotype was counted many times. The V and J genes are TRBV7-7 and TRBJ2-1, with 10 bases lining up with TRBD2. Germline assignment: CDR1 SSHAT and CDR2 FNYEAQ (reference sequence). V trimming: 4 bases; J trimming: 10 bases; junction bases outside the gene matches: 7. This CDR3 has 14 amino acids. CDR3 amino acids: CASSSSGSREEQFF. In nucleotides, the CDR3 is TGTGCCAGCAGCTCTAGCGGGAGCAGGGAGGAGCAGTTCTTC.

Details on this clonotype: Because the CDR3 is missing its conserved closing phenylalanine or tryptophan, this is likely a read error. The J gene is TRBJ1-2, the V gene TRBV5-1, with 7 bases fitting TRBD1. Germline V gene sequence: CDR1 SGHRS, CDR2 YFSETQ. The J segment lost 7 bases and the V segment lost 6 bases, leaving 9 bases of the junction unmatched. The CDR3 runs 13 residues. This CDR3 reads CASTLGTVGGYTL. CDR3 DNA sequence: TGCGCCAGCACCCTTGGGACAGTTGGTGGCTACACCTTG.

This clonotype was seen repeatedly, ten times or more. V and J are TRBV7-8 and TRBJ2-1, with unresolved D. Per the germline V gene, CDR1 is SGHVS and CDR2 is FQNEAQ. The CDR3 runs to 12 residues. Trimming left V 4 bases short and J 2 bases short, with 3 bases between. Here the CDR3 DNA reads TGTGCCAGCAGCTCTACCTACAATGAGCAGTTCTTC. It is translated as CASSSTYNEQFF.

This clonotype was recorded many times. The chain carries TRBV5-1 and TRBJ1-6; D is uncertain. CDR3 length equals 14 residues. Germline V gives CDR1 SGHRS, CDR2 YFSETQ. Trimming took 0 bases from V and 7 from J, leaving 8 bases between them. The chain's CDR3 is CASSLAYSNSPLHF. DNA of the CDR3: TGCGCCAGCAGCTTGGCCTATTCCAATTCACCCCTCCACTTT.

V and J are TRBV2 and TRBJ2-5, with 9 bases identical to TRBD2. The CDR3 loop spans 14 amino acids. Losses at the gene ends were 8 bases for V and 3 bases for J; bases not matched to a gene: 7. In germline, CDR1 is SNHLY, CDR2 FYNNEI. This CDR3 reads CASRVAGAEETQYF. CDR3 nucleotide sequence: TGTGCCAGCCGAGTAGCGGGAGCGGAAGAGACCCAGTACTTC. Full variable domain (rest looked up from reference TRBV2 and TRBJ2-5): EPEVTQTPSHQVTQMGQEVILRCVPISNHLYFYWYRQILGQKVEFLVSFYNNEISEKSEIFDDQFSVERPDGSNFTLKIRSTKLEDSAMYFCASRVAGAEETQYFGPGTRLLVL.

In regard to this clonotype: A much larger clone differs by one base, so this may be a read error. The chain combines TRBV20-1 with TRBJ2-2, with a weak D call TRBD1 (5 bases). Per germline, CDR1 DFQATT and CDR2 SNEGSKA (reference sequence). The CDR3 contains 13 residues. CDR3 DNA sequence: TGCAGTGCTAGGTTCCTGGACACCTGGGAGCTGTTTTTT. It encodes CSARFLDTWELFF.

This clonotype was seen at least ten times. The chain employs TRBV4-2 and TRBJ2-1; 12 bases align to TRBD2. Per the germline V gene, CDR1 is LGHNA and CDR2 is YNFKEQ. The CDR3 is 17 amino acids. The V segment lost 4 bases and the J segment 2 bases; nucleotides outside the gene matches: 6. CDR3 DNA: TGTGCCAGCAGCCGCCGACTAGCGGGAGACACCTACAATGAGCAGTTCTTC. Translating gives CASSRRLAGDTYNEQFF.

This clonotype was found many times. The chain joins TRBV10-3 to TRBJ2-7; TRBD2 agrees at 10 bases. Germline V lookup: CDR1 ENHRY, CDR2 SYGVKD. There are 15 residues in the CDR3. The V and J ends lost 4 bases and 3 bases, in that order; junction bases with no gene match: 6. CDR3 DNA sequence: TGTGCCATCAGTGCCGGGACTAGCGAGATCTACGAGCAGTACTTC. Translating it yields CAISAGTSEIYEQYF.

This clonotype was counted between two and nine times. The chain combines TRBV29-1 with TRBJ2-3, with TRBD2 as a possible D gene (5 bases). V lost 6 bases to trimming and J lost 0 bases, with 10 bases between them. The CDR3 has 13 residues. From germline, CDR1 is SQVTM and CDR2 ANQGSEA. The CDR3 nucleotides read TGCAGCGTAGGGAGTCTCAGCACAGATACGCAGTATTTT. Translation: CSVGSLSTDTQYF.

This clonotype has a count of ten or more. The V call is TRBV20-1, the J call TRBJ2-3; 12 positions agree with TRBD2. Germline V lookup: CDR1 DFQATT, CDR2 SNEGSKA (reference sequence). This CDR3 has 16 amino acids. V shed 4 bases and J 2 bases; nucleotides not matched to a gene: 7. CDR3 sequence reads: CSATRTSGKATDTQYF. CDR3 DNA: TGCAGTGCTACTAGGACTAGCGGGAAAGCCACAGATACGCAGTATTTT.

This clonotype has ten or more counts. J is TRBJ1-4 and V is TRBV5-1, with 7 nucleotides matching TRBD1. The CDR3 spans 14 residues. Germline V gene lookup returns CDR1 SGHRS and CDR2 YFSETQ. J gave up 7 bases and V 2 bases, and 5 bases lay outside the gene matches. DNA for the CDR3: TGCGCCAGCAGCTTCACAGGGGACGGTGAAAAACTGTTTTTT. This encodes CASSFTGDGEKLFF.

This clonotype was counted a few times. V is TRBV18 and J is TRBJ2-3, with unresolved D. Per the germline V gene, CDR1 is KGHSH and CDR2 is LQKENI. With 4 bases removed from V and 5 bases from J, the gap between germline ends came to 10 bases. CDR3 length: 13 amino acids. CDR3 nucleotide sequence: TGTGCCAGCTCACGCCGTGGGGTAGATACGCAGTATTTT. It yields the protein CASSRRGVDTQYF.

This clonotype was seen many times. V usage is TRBV24-1 and J usage is TRBJ1-2; perhaps TRBD1 as D (6 bases). V was clipped by 3 bases and J by 6 bases, with 16 bases between them. Germline V gene data show CDR1 as KGHDR and CDR2 as SFDVKD. The CDR3 is made up of 15 amino acids. This CDR3 reads CATSDPRGGRNGYTF. The CDR3, as DNA: TGTGCCACCAGTGATCCGAGGGGGGGGCGCAATGGCTACACCTTC.

This clonotype was detected ten times or more. The chain combines TRBV20-1 with TRBJ2-1; 12 bases align to TRBD2. Germline loops: CDR1 DFQATT, CDR2 SNEGSKA (reference sequence). V lost 0 bases, J lost 8 bases, and 8 bases stayed unmatched. This CDR3 is built from 16 residues. CDR3 region: CSARDRRLAGVDEQFF. The CDR3 DNA follows: TGCAGTGCTAGAGATAGGCGACTAGCGGGAGTTGATGAGCAGTTCTTC.